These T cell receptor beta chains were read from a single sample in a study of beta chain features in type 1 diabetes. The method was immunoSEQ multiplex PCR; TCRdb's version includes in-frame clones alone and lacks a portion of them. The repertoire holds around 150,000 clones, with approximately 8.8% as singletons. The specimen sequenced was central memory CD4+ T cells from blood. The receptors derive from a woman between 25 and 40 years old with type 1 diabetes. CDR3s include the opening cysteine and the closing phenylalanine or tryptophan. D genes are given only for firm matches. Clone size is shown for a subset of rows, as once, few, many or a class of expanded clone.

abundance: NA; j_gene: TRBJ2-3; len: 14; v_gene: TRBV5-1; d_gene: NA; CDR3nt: TGCGCCAGCAGCTCATCGGGAGAAGGAGATACGCAGTATTTT; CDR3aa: CASSSSGEGDTQYF
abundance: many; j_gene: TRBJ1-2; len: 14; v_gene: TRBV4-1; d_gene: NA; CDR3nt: TGCGCCAGCAGCCAAGCTGGGGGCAACTATGGCTACACCTTC; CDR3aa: CASSQAGGNYGYTF
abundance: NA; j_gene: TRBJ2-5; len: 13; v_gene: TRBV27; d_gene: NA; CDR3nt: TGTGCCAGCAGTCTACATGGGCTGGAGACCCAGTACTTC; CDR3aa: CASSLHGLETQYF
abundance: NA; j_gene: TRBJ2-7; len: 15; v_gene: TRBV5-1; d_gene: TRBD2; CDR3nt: TGCGCCAGCAGGCAACTAGCGGGAGTGTCCTACGAGCAGTACTTC; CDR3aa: CASRQLAGVSYEQYF
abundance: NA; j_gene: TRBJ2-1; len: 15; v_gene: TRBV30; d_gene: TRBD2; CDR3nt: TGTGCCTGGAGTTTTTTCGGGACTAGCACCAATGAGCAGTTCTTC; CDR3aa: CAWSFFGTSTNEQFF
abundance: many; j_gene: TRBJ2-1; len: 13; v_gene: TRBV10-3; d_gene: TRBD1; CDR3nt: TGTGCCATCACGGGACAGGGTTACAATGAGCAGTTCTTC; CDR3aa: CAITGQGYNEQFF
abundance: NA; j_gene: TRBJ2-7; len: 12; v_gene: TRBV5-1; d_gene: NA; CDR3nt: TGCGCCAGCAGCTTCCAGGGTTACGAGCAGTACTTC; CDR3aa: CASSFQGYEQYF
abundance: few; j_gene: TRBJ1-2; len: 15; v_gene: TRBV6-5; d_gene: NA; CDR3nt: TGTGCCAGCAGTTACTCGAACAGGGCTGTCTATGGCTACACCTTC; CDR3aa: CASSYSNRAVYGYTF
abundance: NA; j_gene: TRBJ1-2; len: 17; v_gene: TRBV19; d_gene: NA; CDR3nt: TGTGCCAGTACCACCTGGGGAGCAGGGGAGAATCGGTATGGCTACACCTTC; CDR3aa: CASTTWGAGENRYGYTF
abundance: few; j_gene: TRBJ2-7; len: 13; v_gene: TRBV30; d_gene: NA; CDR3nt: TGTGCCTGGAGTGTTGGTAGCTCCTACGAGCAGTACTTC; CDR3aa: CAWSVGSSYEQYF
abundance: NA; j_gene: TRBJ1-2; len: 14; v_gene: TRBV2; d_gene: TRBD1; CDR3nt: TGTGCCAGCACCGGGACAGTGGATAGCTATGGCTACACCTTC; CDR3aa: CASTGTVDSYGYTF
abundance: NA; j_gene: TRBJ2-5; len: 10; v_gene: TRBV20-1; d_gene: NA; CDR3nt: TGCAGTGCGGCGGAAGAGACCCAGTACTTC; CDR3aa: CSAAEETQYF
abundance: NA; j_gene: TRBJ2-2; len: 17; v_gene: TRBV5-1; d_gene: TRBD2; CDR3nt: TGCGCCAGCAGCTTGGCCGGGCTAGCGGTGATAACCGGGGAGCTGTTTTTT; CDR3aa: CASSLAGLAVITGELFF
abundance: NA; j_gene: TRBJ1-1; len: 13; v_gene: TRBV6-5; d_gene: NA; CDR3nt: TGTGCCAGCAGGCTCCGGGGGGCTGGTGAAGCTTTCTTT; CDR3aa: CASRLRGAGEAFF
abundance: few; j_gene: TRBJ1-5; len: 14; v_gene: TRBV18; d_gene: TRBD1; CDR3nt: TGTGCCAGCTCACCCCGGACAGGGCGGGGGCCCCAGCATTTT; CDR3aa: CASSPRTGRGPQHF
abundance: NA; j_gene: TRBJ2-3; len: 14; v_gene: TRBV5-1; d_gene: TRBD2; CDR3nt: TGCGCCAGCAGCTCCCCCCGGGGGGGCGATACGCAGTATTTT; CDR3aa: CASSSPRGGDTQYF
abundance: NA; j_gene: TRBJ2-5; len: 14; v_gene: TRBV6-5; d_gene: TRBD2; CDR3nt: TGTGCCAGCACCGTAGCGGGAGGGCAAGAGACCCAGTACTTC; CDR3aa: CASTVAGGQETQYF
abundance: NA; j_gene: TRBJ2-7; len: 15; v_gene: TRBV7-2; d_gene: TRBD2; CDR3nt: TGTGCCAGCAGCCGGTGGACTAGCGGGTCCTACGAGCAGTACTTC; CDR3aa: CASSRWTSGSYEQYF
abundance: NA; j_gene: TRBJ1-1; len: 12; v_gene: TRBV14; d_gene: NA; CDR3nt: TGTGCCAGCAGCCAAGCGGACACTGAAGCTTTCTTT; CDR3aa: CASSQADTEAFF
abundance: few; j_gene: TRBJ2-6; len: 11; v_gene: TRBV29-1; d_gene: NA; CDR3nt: TGCAGCGTGTCGGGGGCCAACGTCCTGACTTTC; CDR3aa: CSVSGANVLTF
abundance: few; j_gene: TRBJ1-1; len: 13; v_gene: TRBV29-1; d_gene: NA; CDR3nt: TGCAGTAACAGGTTGCATGGGAACACTGAAGCTTTCTTT; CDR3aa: CSNRLHGNTEAFF
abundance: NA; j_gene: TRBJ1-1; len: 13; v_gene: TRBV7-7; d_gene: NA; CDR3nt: TGTGCTAGCAGCCAAGGACAGAACACTGAAGCTTTCTTT; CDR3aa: CASSQGQNTEAFF
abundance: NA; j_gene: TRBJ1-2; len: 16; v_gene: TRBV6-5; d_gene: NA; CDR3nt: TGTGCCAGCAGTTACTCTGAAGAATCTACTAACTATGGCTACACCTTC; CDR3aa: CASSYSEESTNYGYTF
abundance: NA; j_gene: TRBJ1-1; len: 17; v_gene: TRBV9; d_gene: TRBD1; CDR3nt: TGTGCCAGCACCCCCGGTCGGGGATGGGACAGGGAAACTGAAGCTTTCTTT; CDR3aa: CASTPGRGWDRETEAFF
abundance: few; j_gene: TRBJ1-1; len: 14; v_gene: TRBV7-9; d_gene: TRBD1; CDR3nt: TGTGCCAGCAGCTTAGACCAGGGACAGGGTGAAGCTTTCTTT; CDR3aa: CASSLDQGQGEAFF
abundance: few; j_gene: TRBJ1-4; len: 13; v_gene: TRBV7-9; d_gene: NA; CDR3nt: TGTGCCAGCATGGGCGGGGCCCACGAAAAACTGTTTTTT; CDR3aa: CASMGGAHEKLFF
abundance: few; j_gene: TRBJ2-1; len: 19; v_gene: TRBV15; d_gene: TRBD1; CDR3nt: TGTGCCACCAGCAGAGGTTCCCCCGTCGCGGGACAGGGTTACAATGAGCAGTTCTTC; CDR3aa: CATSRGSPVAGQGYNEQFF
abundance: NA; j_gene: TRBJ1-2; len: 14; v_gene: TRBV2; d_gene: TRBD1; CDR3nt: TGTGCCAGCAGTGAAGAGGGACAGGGCCGTGGCTACACCTTC; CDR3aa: CASSEEGQGRGYTF
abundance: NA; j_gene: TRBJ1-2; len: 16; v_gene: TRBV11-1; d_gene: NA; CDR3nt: TGTGCCAGCAGCCCGCCGGGACTTACGGTCAACTATGGCTACACCTTC; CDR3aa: CASSPPGLTVNYGYTF
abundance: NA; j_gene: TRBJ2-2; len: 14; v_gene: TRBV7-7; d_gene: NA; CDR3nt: TGTGCTAGCAGCGTAGACCCAGGTGTGGGGGAGCTGTTTTTT; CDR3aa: CASSVDPGVGELFF
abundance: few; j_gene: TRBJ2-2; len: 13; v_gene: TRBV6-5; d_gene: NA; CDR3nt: TGTGCCAGCAGTTACCCAAACACCGGGGAGCTGTTTTTT; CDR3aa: CASSYPNTGELFF
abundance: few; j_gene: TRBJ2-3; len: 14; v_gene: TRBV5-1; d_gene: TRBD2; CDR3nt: TGCGCCAGCAGCTTGGCCGGGGGGGCAGATACGCAGTATTTT; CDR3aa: CASSLAGGADTQYF
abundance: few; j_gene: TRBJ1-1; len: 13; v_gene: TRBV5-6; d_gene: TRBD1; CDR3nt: TGTGCCAGCAGCATAGACAGGGTCACTGAAGCTTTCTTT; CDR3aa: CASSIDRVTEAFF
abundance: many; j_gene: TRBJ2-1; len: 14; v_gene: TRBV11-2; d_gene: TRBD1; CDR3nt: TGTGCCAGCAGCTCCCGCGGACAGGGCGATGAGCAGTTCTTC; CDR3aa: CASSSRGQGDEQFF
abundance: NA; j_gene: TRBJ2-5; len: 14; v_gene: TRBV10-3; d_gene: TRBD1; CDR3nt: TGTGCCATCAGTGGGGACAGGGGACAAGAGACCCAGTACTTC; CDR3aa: CAISGDRGQETQYF
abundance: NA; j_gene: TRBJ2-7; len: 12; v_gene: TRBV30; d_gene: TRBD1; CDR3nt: TGTGCCTGGAGGAACAGGGGAGACGAGCAGTACTTC; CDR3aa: CAWRNRGDEQYF
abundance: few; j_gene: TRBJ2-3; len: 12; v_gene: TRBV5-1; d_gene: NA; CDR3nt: TGCGCCAGCTCCCTATTGCCCTATACGCAGTATTTT; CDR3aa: CASSLLPYTQYF
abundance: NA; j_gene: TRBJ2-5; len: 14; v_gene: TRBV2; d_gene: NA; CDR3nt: TGTGCCAGCAGTGAAGCGGGGGCGCGAGAGACCCAGTACTTC; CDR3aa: CASSEAGARETQYF
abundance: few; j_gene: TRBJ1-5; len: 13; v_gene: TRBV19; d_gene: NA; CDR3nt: TGTGCCAGTAGTATCGGTTCGGATCAGCCCCAGCATTTT; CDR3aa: CASSIGSDQPQHF
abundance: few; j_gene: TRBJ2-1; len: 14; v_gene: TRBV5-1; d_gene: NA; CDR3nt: TGCGCCAGCAGCTTGGAACAGCTTTACAATGAGCAGTTCTTC; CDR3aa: CASSLEQLYNEQFF